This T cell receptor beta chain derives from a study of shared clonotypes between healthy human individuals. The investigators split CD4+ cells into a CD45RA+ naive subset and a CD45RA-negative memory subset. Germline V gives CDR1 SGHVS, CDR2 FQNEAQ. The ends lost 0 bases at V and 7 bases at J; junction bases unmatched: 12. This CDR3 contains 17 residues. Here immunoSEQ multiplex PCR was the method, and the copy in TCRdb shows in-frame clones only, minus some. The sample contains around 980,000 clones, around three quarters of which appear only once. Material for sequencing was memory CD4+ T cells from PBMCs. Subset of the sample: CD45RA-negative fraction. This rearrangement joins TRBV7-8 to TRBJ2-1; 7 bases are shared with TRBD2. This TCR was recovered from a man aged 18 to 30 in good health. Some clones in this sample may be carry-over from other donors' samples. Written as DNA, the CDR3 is TGTGCCAGCAGCTTAGCTGGGGGAGGGCCTTTAACGAATGAGCAGTTCTTC. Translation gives CASSLAGGGPLTNEQFF.